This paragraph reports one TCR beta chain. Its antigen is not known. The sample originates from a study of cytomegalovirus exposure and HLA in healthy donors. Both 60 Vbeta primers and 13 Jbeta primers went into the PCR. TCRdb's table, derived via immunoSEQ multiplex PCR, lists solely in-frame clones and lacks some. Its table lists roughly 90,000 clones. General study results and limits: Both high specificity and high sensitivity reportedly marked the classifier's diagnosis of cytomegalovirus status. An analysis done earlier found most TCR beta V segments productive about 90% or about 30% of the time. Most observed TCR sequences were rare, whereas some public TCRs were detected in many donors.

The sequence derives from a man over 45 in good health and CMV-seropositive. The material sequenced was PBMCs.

CDR3 bases: TGTGCCAGCAGCTTAGACGACTTGCGGGGATCCTACGAGCAGTACTTC. Residues: CASSLDDLRGSYEQYF. The rearrangement joins TRBV7-8 to TRBJ2-7; possible D gene TRBD2, 6 bases. Trimming shortened V by 1 base and J by 1 base, and 14 bases separated the two germline ends. From germline, CDR1 is SGHVS and CDR2 FQNEAQ. CDR3 length: 16 amino acids.